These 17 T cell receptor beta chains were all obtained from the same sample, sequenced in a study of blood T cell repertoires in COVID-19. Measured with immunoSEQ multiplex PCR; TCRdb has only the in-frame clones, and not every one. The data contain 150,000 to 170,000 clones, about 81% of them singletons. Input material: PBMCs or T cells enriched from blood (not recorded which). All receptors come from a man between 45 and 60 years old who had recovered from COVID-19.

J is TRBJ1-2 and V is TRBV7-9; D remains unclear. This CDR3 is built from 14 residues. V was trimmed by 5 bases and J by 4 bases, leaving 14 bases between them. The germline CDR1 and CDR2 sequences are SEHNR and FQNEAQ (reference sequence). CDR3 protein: CASSPMTEVYGYTF. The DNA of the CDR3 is TGTGCCAGCAGCCCCATGACTGAAGTCTATGGCTACACCTTC.

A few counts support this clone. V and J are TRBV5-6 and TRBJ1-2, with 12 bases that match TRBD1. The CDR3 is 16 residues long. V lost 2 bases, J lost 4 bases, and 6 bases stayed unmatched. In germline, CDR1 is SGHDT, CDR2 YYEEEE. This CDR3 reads CASSFRGQGAPYGYTF. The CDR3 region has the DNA TGTGCCAGCAGCTTCAGGGGACAGGGGGCGCCCTATGGCTACACCTTC.

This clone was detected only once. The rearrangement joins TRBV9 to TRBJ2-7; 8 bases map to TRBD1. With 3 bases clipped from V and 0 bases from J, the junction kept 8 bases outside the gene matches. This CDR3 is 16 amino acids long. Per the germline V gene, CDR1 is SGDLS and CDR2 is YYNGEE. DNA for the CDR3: TGTGCCAGCAGCGGCGGACAGGGTTCGGGCTCCTACGAGCAGTACTTC. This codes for CASSGGQGSGSYEQYF.

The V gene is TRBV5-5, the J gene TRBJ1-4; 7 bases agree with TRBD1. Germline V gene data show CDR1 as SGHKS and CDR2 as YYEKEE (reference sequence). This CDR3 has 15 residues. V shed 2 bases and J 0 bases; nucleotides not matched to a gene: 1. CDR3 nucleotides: TGTGCCAGCAGCTTAGGGACAGCAACTAATGAAAAACTGTTTTTT. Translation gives CASSLGTATNEKLFF.

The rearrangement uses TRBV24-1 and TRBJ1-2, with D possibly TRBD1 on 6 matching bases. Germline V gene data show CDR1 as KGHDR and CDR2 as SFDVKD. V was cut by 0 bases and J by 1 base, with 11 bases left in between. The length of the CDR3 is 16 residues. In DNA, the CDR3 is TGTGCCACCAGTGATTTGAGGACAGAAGGTAACTATGGCTACACCTTC. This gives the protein CATSDLRTEGNYGYTF.

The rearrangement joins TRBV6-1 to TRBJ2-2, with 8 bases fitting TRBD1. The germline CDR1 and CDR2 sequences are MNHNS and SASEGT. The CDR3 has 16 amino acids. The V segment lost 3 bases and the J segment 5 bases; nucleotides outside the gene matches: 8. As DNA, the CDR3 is TGTGCCAGCAGTGACTGGAGACAGGGGTATACCGGGGAGCTGTTTTTT. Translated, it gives CASSDWRQGYTGELFF.

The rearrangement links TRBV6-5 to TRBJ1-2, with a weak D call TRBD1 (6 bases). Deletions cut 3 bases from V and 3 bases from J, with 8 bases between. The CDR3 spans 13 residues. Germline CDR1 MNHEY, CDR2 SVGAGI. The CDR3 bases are TGTGCCAGCAGTTATAACAGGGACTATGGCTACACCTTC. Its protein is CASSYNRDYGYTF.

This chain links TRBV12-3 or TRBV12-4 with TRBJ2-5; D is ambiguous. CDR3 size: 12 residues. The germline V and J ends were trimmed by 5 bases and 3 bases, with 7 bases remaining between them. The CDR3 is CASSQVEETQYF. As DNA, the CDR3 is TGTGCCAGCAGTCAGGTTGAAGAGACCCAGTACTTC.

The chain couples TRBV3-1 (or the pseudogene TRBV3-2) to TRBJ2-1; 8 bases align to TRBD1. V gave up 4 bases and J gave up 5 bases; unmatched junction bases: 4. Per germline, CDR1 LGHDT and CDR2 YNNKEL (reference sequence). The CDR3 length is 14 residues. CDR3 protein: CASSLRGLHNEQFF. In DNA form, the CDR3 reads TGTGCCAGCAGCCTCAGGGGGCTCCACAATGAGCAGTTCTTC.

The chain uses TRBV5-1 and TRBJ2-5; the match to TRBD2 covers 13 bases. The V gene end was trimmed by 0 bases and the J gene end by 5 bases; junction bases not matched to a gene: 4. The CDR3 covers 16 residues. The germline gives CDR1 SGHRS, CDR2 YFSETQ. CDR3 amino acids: CASSLAGTSGVETQYF. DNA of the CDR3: TGCGCCAGCAGCTTGGCCGGGACTAGCGGGGTTGAGACCCAGTACTTC.

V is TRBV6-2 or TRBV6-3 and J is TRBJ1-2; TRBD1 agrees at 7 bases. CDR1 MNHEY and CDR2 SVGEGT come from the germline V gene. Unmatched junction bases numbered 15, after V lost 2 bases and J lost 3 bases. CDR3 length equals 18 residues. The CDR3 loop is CASSYPTPGQASHYGYTF. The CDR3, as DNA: TGTGCCAGCAGTTACCCCACTCCTGGACAGGCGTCCCACTATGGCTACACCTTC.

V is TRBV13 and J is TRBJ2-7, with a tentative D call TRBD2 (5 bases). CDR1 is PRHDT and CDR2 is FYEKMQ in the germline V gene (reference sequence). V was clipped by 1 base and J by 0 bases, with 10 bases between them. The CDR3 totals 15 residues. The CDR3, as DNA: TGTGCCAGCAGCTTAGAGCGGCAGCCCTCCTACGAGCAGTACTTC. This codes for CASSLERQPSYEQYF. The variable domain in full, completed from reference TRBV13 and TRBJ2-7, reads AAGVIQSPRHLIKEKRETATLKCYPIPRHDTVYWYQQGPGQDPQFLISFYEKMQSDKGSIPDRFSAQQFSDYHSELNMSSLELGDSALYFCASSLERQPSYEQYFGPGTRLTVT.

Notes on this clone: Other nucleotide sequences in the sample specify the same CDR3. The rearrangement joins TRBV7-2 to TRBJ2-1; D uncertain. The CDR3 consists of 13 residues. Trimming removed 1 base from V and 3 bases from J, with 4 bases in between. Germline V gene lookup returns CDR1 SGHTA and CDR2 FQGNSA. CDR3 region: CASSLVSYNEQFF. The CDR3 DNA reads TGTGCCAGCAGCTTAGTCAGCTACAATGAGCAGTTCTTC. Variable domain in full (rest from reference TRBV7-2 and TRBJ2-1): GAGVSQSPSNKVTEKGKDVELRCDPISGHTALYWYRQSLGQGLEFLIYFQGNSAPDKSGLPSDRFSAERTGGSVSTLTIQRTQQEDSAVYLCASSLVSYNEQFFGPGTRLTVL.

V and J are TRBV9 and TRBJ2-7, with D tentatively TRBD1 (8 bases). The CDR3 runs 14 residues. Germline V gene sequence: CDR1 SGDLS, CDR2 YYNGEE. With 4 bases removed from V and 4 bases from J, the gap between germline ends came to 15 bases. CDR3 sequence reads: CASSPLQGGYEQYF. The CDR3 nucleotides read TGTGCCAGCAGCCCCCTACAGGGGGGGTACGAGCAGTACTTC.

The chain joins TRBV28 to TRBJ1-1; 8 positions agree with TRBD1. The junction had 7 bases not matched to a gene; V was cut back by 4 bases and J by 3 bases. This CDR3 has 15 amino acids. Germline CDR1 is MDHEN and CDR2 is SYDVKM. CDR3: CASSSQGAGDTEAFF. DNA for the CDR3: TGTGCCAGCAGTTCTCAGGGGGCTGGGGACACTGAAGCTTTCTTT.

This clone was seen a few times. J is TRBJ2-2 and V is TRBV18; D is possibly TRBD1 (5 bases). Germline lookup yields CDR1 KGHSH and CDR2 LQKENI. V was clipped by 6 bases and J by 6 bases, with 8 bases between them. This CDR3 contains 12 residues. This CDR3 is CASSQGSGELFF. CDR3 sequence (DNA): TGTGCCAGCTCGCAGGGATCCGGGGAGCTGTTTTTT.

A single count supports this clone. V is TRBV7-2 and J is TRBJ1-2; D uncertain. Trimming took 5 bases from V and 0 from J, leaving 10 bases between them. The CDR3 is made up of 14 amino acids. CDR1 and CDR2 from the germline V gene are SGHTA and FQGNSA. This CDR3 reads CASSPPTPNYGYTF. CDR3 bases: TGTGCCAGCAGCCCTCCGACACCTAACTATGGCTACACCTTC.